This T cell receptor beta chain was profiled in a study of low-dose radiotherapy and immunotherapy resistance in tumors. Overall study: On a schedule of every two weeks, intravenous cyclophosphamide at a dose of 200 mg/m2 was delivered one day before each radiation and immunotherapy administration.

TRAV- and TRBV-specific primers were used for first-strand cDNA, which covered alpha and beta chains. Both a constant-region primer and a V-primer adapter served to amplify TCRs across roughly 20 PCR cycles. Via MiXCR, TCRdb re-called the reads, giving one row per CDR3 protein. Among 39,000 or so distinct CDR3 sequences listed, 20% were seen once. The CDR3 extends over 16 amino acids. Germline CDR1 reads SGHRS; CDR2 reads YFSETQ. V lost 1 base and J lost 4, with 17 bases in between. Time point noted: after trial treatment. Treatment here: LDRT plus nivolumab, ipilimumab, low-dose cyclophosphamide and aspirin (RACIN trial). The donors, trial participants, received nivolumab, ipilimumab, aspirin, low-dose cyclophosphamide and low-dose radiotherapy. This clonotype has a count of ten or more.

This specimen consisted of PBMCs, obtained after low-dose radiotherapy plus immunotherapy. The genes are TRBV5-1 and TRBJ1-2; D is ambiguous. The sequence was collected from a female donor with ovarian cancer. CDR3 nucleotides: TGCGCCAGCAGCTTGCGTGCTTCCGGGTTCGGCTATGGCTACACCTTC. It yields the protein CASSLRASGFGYGYTF.